These 5 T cell receptor beta chains originate from one sample sequenced in a study of blood T cell repertoires in COVID-19. The table came from immunoSEQ multiplex PCR; TCRdb's copy has only in-frame clones and leaves some out. Seen here are 230,000 or so clones, more than 65% observed once, and the top ten hold roughly 1.4%. The sequenced material came from peripheral blood. These receptors came from a middle-aged woman who had recovered from COVID-19.

The genes are TRBV18 and TRBJ1-2, with D perhaps matching TRBD1 (6 bases). Germline V CDR1 and CDR2: KGHSH, LQKENI. The CDR3 is 15 amino acids. Trimming removed 4 bases at V and 6 bases at J, with 18 bases between. The CDR3 coding sequence is TGTGCCAGCTCACGTGTACCCCTAGGGGGAGATGGCTACACCTTC. Translated, it gives CASSRVPLGGDGYTF. Drawing the rest from reference TRBV18 and TRBJ1-2, the complete variable domain is NAGVMQNPRHLVRRRGQEARLRCSPMKGHSHVYWYRQLPEEGLKFMVYLQKENIIDESGMPKERFSAEFPKEGPSILRIQQVVRGDSAAYFCASSRVPLGGDGYTFGSGTRLTVV.

The chain is built from TRBV7-8 and TRBJ2-1, with D perhaps TRBD1 (6 bases). CDR1 is SGHVS, CDR2 FQNEAQ, per germline. The length of the CDR3 is 17 residues. V was cut by 4 bases and J by 2 bases, with 18 bases left in between. The CDR3 loop is CASSSQSQGTPYNEQFF. CDR3 nucleotide sequence: TGTGCCAGCAGCTCCCAAAGTCAGGGGACCCCCTACAATGAGCAGTTCTTC.

The chain combines TRBV2 with TRBJ1-1, with D unresolved. Germline assignment: CDR1 SNHLY and CDR2 FYNNEI. The ends were cut back, 7 bases at V and 0 bases at J, with 9 bases in the middle. This CDR3 contains 13 residues. CDR3 in DNA: TGTGCCAGCAAAAACTCCATGAACACTGAAGCTTTCTTT. This encodes CASKNSMNTEAFF.

The rearrangement uses TRBV7-8 and TRBJ1-4; TRBD1 is a possible D gene (6 bases). Germline CDR1 reads SGHVS; CDR2 reads FQNEAQ. The CDR3 sequence is 15 residues long. Trimming shortened V by 2 bases and J by 7 bases, and 14 bases separated the two germline ends. The CDR3 sequence: CASSLLSQGREKLFF. CDR3 DNA: TGTGCCAGCAGCTTATTGTCACAGGGCCGTGAAAAACTGTTTTTT. The full variable domain, completed using reference TRBV7-8 and TRBJ1-4, is GAGVSQSPRYKVAKRGQDVALRCDPISGHVSLFWYQQALGQGPEFLTYFQNEAQLDKSGLPSDRFFAERPEGSVSTLKIQRTQQEDSAVYLCASSLLSQGREKLFFGSGTQLSVL.

The chain uses TRBV6-1 and TRBJ1-2, with TRBD1 matching 10 bases. CDR3 length: 16 amino acids. Germline CDR1 MNHNS, CDR2 SASEGT. The V and J ends lost 2 bases and 8 bases, in that order; junction bases with no gene match: 11. The DNA for the CDR3 is TGTGCCAGCAGTGAATTAGGGACAGGGGCCGGGGGAGGCTACACCTTC. Protein product: CASSELGTGAGGGYTF.